This T cell receptor (beta chain) was sequenced in a study of shared clonotypes between healthy human individuals. This CDR3 is built from 15 residues. Germline values: CDR1 SGDLS, CDR2 YYNGEE. V was cut by 0 bases and J by 1 base, with 11 bases left in between. Adult Caucasians living in Nashville, Tennessee made up all of the donors. Unsorted samples relied on around 100 million PBMCs, which served as the source of genomic DNA. Genomic DNA of every subset was divided equally among multiple immunoSEQ plates. PBMC DNA, left unsorted, was sequenced on ten immunoSEQ deep assay plates. The assay was immunoSEQ multiplex PCR, and TCRdb's table has in-frame clones only and misses some. The data show about half a million clones, about four fifths seen once.

The chain couples TRBV9 to TRBJ2-7; no reliable D call. This TCR was sampled from a woman in her forties in good health. Some clones in this sample may be carry-over from other donors' samples. Input material: PBMCs. This chain's CDR3 is CASSVGSEPSYEQYF. The DNA of the CDR3 is TGTGCCAGCAGCGTAGGTTCGGAGCCTTCCTACGAGCAGTACTTC.